These 10 T cell receptor beta chains originate from one sample sequenced in a study of CD4+ T cells in melanoma. The method was immunoSEQ multiplex PCR; TCRdb's version includes in-frame clones alone and lacks a portion of them. The data hold about 9,600 clones, with roughly four fifths observed a single time. Sequencing used cells from a culture (not recorded whether cultured in vitro). The receptors derive from a human donor with melanoma.

The chain combines TRBV11-3 with TRBJ2-3, with TRBD2 matching over 14 bases. This CDR3 spans 16 amino acids. The V gene's germline CDR1 is SGHNT and CDR2 YENEEA. V was pared by 5 bases and J by 1 base, with 2 bases of the junction left unmatched. The CDR3 region has the DNA TGTGCCAGCAGCCCGACTAGCGGGGGGGGCACAGATACGCAGTATTTT. Translating it yields CASSPTSGGGTDTQYF.

The chain uses TRBV4-1 and TRBJ2-7; a weak D match, TRBD1 (6 bases). The CDR3 loop spans 14 amino acids. The germline V gene has CDR1 MGHRA and CDR2 YSYEKL. V was cut by 4 bases and J by 0 bases, with 10 bases left in between. CDR3 sequence (DNA): TGCGCCAGCAGCCTGCAGGGGAGCTCCTACGAGCAGTACTTC. This gives the protein CASSLQGSSYEQYF.

This clone has a single count. The chain has TRBV2 and TRBJ1-1, with D possibly matching TRBD1 (6 bases). This CDR3 region has 15 residues. V lost 3 bases and J lost 4, with 15 bases in between. The germline V gene has CDR1 SNHLY and CDR2 FYNNEI. The CDR3 region is CASSESRDKGTEAFF. CDR3 DNA sequence: TGTGCCAGCAGTGAGAGTCGGGACAAGGGCACTGAAGCTTTCTTT.

The CDR3 nucleotides are TGTGCCAGTCACAGTGGGGTCAATTCACCCCTCCACTTT. Protein product: CASHSGVNSPLHF. The chain has TRBV2 and TRBJ1-6; D is undetermined. The V and J ends lost 9 bases and 7 bases respectively, with 13 bases between them. This CDR3 has 13 residues. Germline V gene lookup returns CDR1 SNHLY and CDR2 FYNNEI.

This chain connects TRBV5-5 to TRBJ1-6; D call uncertain. Germline assignment: CDR1 SGHKS and CDR2 YYEKEE (reference sequence). The CDR3 runs 16 residues. V lost 4 bases and J 1 base, leaving 12 bases between the germline ends. The CDR3 DNA reads TGTGCCAGCAGCCCATCCCCGTGGTCCTATAATTCACCCCTCCACTTT. Translated: CASSPSPWSYNSPLHF.

V and J are TRBV27 and TRBJ1-2, with 10 bases identical to TRBD1. This CDR3 spans 15 amino acids. With 1 base clipped from V and 7 bases from J, the junction kept 6 bases outside the gene matches. Per germline, CDR1 MNHEY and CDR2 SMNVEV (reference sequence). Written as DNA, the CDR3 is TGTGCCAGCAGTTTATTGGGACAGGGGCTGACTGGCTACACCTTC. Amino acids: CASSLLGQGLTGYTF.

The V and J genes are TRBV19 and TRBJ2-1; 8 nucleotides align to TRBD2. After removal of 6 bases from V and 10 bases from J, the junction contained 8 bases not matched to a gene. Germline V gene sequence: CDR1 LNHDA, CDR2 SQIVND (reference sequence). The CDR3 length is 13 residues. CDR3 in DNA: TGTGCCAGTAGCGTAGCGGGGCCAGGGGAGCAGTTCTTC. Residues: CASSVAGPGEQFF. Complete variable domain (other parts from reference TRBV19 and TRBJ2-1): DGGITQSPKYLFRKEGQNVTLSCEQNLNHDAMYWYRQDPGQGLRLIYYSQIVNDFQKGDIAEGYSVSREKKESFPLTVTSAQKNPTAFYLCASSVAGPGEQFFGPGTRLTVL.

This rearrangement joins TRBV12-3 or TRBV12-4 to TRBJ1-1; 8 bases are shared with TRBD1. The V segment lost 3 bases and the J segment 4 bases; nucleotides outside the gene matches: 1. The CDR3 runs to 13 residues. CDR3: CASSFTGGTEAFF. The CDR3 coding sequence is TGTGCCAGCAGTTTTACAGGGGGCACTGAAGCTTTCTTT.

The rearrangement links TRBV2 to TRBJ1-1; D is uncertain. This CDR3 region has 13 residues. Germline-derived CDR1 and CDR2 are SNHLY and FYNNEI. Trimming removed 7 bases at V and 6 bases at J, with 15 bases between. This CDR3 is CASIRGWSAEAFF. CDR3 DNA sequence: TGTGCCAGCATTCGGGGATGGAGCGCTGAAGCTTTCTTT.

This clone is categorized as medium-sized (0.01 to 0.1%). The chain has TRBV5-4 and TRBJ1-6; TRBD1 is a possible D gene (5 bases). The CDR3 extends over 17 amino acids. Trimming left V 0 bases short and J 0 bases short, with 10 bases between. Germline V gene data show CDR1 as SGHNT and CDR2 as YYREEE (reference sequence). The chain's CDR3 is CASSLGGGSSYNSPLHF. The CDR3 DNA reads as TGTGCCAGCAGCTTGGGGGGGGGAAGCTCCTATAATTCACCCCTCCACTTT.